Described below is a single T cell receptor beta chain sequence and its context. What it recognizes is unknown. The source of the sample is a study of cytomegalovirus exposure and HLA in healthy donors. Whole-study findings and limits: It was reported that the classifier diagnosed cytomegalovirus status with high specificity and sensitivity in both the original and validation cohorts. TCR beta chains associated with HLA were, in a later analysis, more clonally expanded than equally common others. Many donors shared some public TCRs, even though most TCR sequences were rare.

PCR amplification relied on 60 Vbeta primers (plus 13 Jbeta primers). TCRdb keeps only in-frame clones here, not all; method: immunoSEQ multiplex PCR. The sample yields tens of thousands of clones, 75% seen once. Germline values: CDR1 SGDLS, CDR2 YYNGEE. The V end lost 4 bases, the J end lost 3 bases, and 14 bases lay between the germline ends. The CDR3 runs 15 residues. Sequenced material: PBMCs. This TCR was sampled from a man in his 70s in good health and CMV-seronegative. The V call is TRBV9, the J call TRBJ1-5, with D tentatively TRBD1 (5 bases). The CDR3 DNA reads TGTGCCAGCAGCCCCGCAGGGTCCTACAATCAGCCCCAGCATTTT. It specifies CASSPAGSYNQPQHF.